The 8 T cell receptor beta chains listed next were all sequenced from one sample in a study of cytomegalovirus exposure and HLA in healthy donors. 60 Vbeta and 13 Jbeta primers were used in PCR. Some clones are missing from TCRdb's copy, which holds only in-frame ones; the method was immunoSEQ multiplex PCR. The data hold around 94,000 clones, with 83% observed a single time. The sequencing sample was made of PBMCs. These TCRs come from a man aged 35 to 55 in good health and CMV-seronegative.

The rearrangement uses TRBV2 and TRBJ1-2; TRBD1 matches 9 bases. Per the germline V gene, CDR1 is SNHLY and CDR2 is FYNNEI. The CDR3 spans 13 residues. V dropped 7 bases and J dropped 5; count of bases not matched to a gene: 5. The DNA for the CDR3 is TGTGCCAGCAAGACCGACAGGGGGTATGGCTACACCTTC. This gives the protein CASKTDRGYGYTF.

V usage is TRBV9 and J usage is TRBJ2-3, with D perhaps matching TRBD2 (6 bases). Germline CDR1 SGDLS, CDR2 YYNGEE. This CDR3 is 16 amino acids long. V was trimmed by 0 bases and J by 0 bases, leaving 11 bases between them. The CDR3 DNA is TGTGCCAGCAGCGTAGCCCCGAGCGGGAGCACAGATACGCAGTATTTT. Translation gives CASSVAPSGSTDTQYF.

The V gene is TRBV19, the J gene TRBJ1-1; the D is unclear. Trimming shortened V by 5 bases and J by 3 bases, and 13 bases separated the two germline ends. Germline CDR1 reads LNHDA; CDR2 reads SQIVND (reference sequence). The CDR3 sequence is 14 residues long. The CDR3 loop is CASSSRGKDTEAFF. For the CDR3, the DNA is TGTGCCAGTAGTTCCCGGGGTAAGGACACTGAAGCTTTCTTT.

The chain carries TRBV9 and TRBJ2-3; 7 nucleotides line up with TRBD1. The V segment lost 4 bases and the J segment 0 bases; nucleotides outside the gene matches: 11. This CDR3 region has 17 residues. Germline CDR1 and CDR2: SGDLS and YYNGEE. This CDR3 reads CASSPGTVPTSTDTQYF. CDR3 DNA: TGTGCCAGCAGCCCTGGGACAGTACCGACTAGCACAGATACGCAGTATTTT. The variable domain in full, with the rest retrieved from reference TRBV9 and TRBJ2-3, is DSGVTQTPKHLITATGQRVTLRCSPRSGDLSVYWYQQSLDQGLQFLIQYYNGEERAKGNILERFSAQQFPDLHSELNLSSLELGDSALYFCASSPGTVPTSTDTQYFGPGTRLTVL.

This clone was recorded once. Here the CDR3 DNA reads TGTGCCACCAGCTCCGGACAGGGGGCGTACGAGCAGTACTTC. This translates into CATSSGQGAYEQYF. The V gene is TRBV15, the J gene TRBJ2-5; TRBD1 aligns across 11 bases. The closer fit of TRBJ2-7 to the DNA end suggests the J call may be wrong. Per the germline V gene, CDR1 is LNHNV and CDR2 is YYDKDF (reference sequence). The CDR3 spans 14 residues.

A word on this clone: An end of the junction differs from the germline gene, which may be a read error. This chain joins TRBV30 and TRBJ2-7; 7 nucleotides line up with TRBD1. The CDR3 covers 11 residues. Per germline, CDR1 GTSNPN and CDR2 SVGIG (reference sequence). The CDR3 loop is CACSTGLEQCF. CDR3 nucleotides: TGTGCCTGTTCGACAGGGCTTGAGCAGTGCTTC.

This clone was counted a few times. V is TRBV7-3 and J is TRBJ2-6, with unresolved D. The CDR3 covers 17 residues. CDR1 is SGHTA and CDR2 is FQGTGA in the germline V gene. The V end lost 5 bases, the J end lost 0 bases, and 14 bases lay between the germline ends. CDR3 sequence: CASSPPRGSSGANVLTF. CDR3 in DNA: TGTGCCAGCAGCCCCCCCCGCGGCAGCTCTGGGGCCAACGTCCTGACTTTC.

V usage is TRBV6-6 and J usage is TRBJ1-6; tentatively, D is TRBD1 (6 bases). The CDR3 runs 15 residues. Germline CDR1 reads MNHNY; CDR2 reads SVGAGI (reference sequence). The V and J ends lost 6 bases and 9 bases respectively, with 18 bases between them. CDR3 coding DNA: TGTGCCAGCAGCCTCCAAGGGGGAGGGGGTTCACCCCTCCACTTT. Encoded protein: CASSLQGGGGSPLHF.